These 6 T cell receptor beta chains were sequenced from one sample in a study of graft-versus-host responses after intestinal transplantation (dated by TCRdb to about 2021). Library method: the immunoSEQ multiplex PCR assay. Here the immuneACCESS table is served through TCRdb, limited to in-frame sequences with V and J called. Missing clones are a known gap in these copies; in checked studies unresolved V genes cover under half, and the rest lacks a known reason. This sample is represented by more than 12,000 clones; around 33% of them were singletons. 1.9% of the sample goes to the ten largest clones. What the time point label conveys for this sample: cells obtained before transplantation from donor or recipient. In the mixed lymphocyte reactions, approximately 200,000 CFSE-labeled pre-transplant responders were plated with approximately 200,000 irradiated violet-dye-labeled stimulators and cultured for six to seven days.

The sample consisted of alloreactive CD8+ T cells from a mixed lymphocyte reaction culture, taken before intestinal transplant. Read against the paper, the sample's cell subset or site label means: CFSE-low proliferating T cells sorted from roughly six-day pre-transplant mixed lymphocyte reaction (GvH or HvG direction). The receptors derive from a human patient who received an intestinal transplant.

Only a few counts were recorded for this clone. The chain carries TRBV6-1 and TRBJ1-2; TRBD1 matches 8 bases. The CDR3 runs 14 residues. V shed 4 bases and J 5 bases; nucleotides not matched to a gene: 6. In germline, CDR1 is MNHNS, CDR2 SASEGT. CDR3 coding DNA: TGTGCCAGCAGTGTTTATCGGACAGGGTATGGCTACACCTTC. Protein: CASSVYRTGYGYTF.

This clone was seen a few times. This chain links TRBV11-2 with TRBJ1-2, with TRBD1 matching 9 bases. Germline CDR1 SGHAT, CDR2 FQNNGV. There are 13 residues in the CDR3. The trim removed 5 bases at V and 5 bases at J, leaving 3 bases unmatched. This CDR3 is CASSPGTGYGYTF. DNA for the CDR3: TGTGCCAGCAGCCCGGGGACAGGGTATGGCTACACCTTC.

This clone occurred a few times. CDR3 sequence (DNA): TGTGCCATCAGGGGGGACAACTCCTACGAGCAGTACTTC. Translated: CAIRGDNSYEQYF. The V and J genes are TRBV10-3 and TRBJ2-7; TRBD1 is a possible D gene (6 bases). Trimming removed 6 bases at V and 0 bases at J, with 9 bases between. CDR1 ENHRY and CDR2 SYGVKD come from the germline V gene. The CDR3 length is 13 residues.

The table lists this clone with a few counts. This chain connects TRBV11-2 to TRBJ1-2, with 7 bases lining up with TRBD1. The junction had 8 bases not matched to a gene; V was cut back by 5 bases and J by 5 bases. Germline CDR1 is SGHAT and CDR2 is FQNNGV. This CDR3 has 14 amino acids. Here the CDR3 DNA reads TGTGCCAGCAGCAATGCAGGGGGTGGGTATGGCTACACCTTC. This encodes CASSNAGGGYGYTF.

The table lists this clone with a few counts. This chain connects TRBV4-1 to TRBJ2-7; TRBD1 aligns across 7 bases. V lost 4 bases, J lost 2 bases, and 8 bases stayed unmatched. The CDR3 totals 15 residues. Germline loops: CDR1 MGHRA, CDR2 YSYEKL. As DNA, the CDR3 is TGCGCCAGCAGCCTCACTACAGGGGTCGCCTACGAGCAGTACTTC. Translated: CASSLTTGVAYEQYF.

Comment on this clone: Other DNA sequences in this specimen translate into the identical CDR3. The rearrangement links TRBV19 to TRBJ2-2; TRBD1 agrees at 7 bases. After removal of 6 bases from V and 1 base from J, the junction contained 2 bases not matched to a gene. This CDR3 region has 14 residues. Germline values: CDR1 LNHDA, CDR2 SQIVND (reference sequence). This CDR3 reads CASRDRENTGELFF. CDR3 DNA: TGTGCCAGTAGAGACAGGGAGAACACCGGGGAGCTGTTTTTT.